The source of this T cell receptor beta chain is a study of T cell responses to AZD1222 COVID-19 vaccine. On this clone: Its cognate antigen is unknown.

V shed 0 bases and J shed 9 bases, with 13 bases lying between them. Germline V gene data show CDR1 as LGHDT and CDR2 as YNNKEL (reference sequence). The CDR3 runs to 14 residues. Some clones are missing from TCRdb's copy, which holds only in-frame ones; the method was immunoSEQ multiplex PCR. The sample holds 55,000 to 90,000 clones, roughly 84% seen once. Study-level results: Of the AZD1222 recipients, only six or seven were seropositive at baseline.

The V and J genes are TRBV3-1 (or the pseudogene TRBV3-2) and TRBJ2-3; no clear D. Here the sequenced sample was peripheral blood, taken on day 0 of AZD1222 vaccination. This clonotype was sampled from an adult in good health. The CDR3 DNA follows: TGTGCCAGCAGCCAAGATCTGGCACACGGGACGCAGTATTTT. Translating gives CASSQDLAHGTQYF.